The 10 T cell receptor beta chains in this list originate from one sample, sequenced in a study of cytomegalovirus exposure and HLA in healthy donors. Clones were read by immunoSEQ multiplex PCR, and TCRdb kept only the in-frame ones, dropping some. The sample holds under 75,000 clones, 80% to 95% seen once. Sample: PBMCs. These receptors were taken from a man aged 18 to 35 in good health and CMV-seropositive.

In its sample, this clone was seen once. The chain recombines TRBV5-1 with TRBJ2-3; 10 bases are a match to TRBD2. Germline trimming cut 0 bases from V and 5 bases from J; bases unmatched to any gene: 3. Germline loops: CDR1 SGHRS, CDR2 YFSETQ. The CDR3 runs to 15 residues. CDR3 residues: CASSLVLAGQDTQYF. DNA for the CDR3: TGCGCCAGCAGCTTGGTACTAGCGGGGCAAGATACGCAGTATTTT. The variable domain in full, completed from reference TRBV5-1 and TRBJ2-3, reads KAGVTQTPRYLIKTRGQQVTLSCSPISGHRSVSWYQQTPGQGLQFLFEYFSETQRNKGNFPGRFSGRQFSNSRSEMNVSTLELGDSALYLCASSLVLAGQDTQYFGPGTRLTVL.

The chain carries TRBV23-1 and TRBJ1-3; 7 nucleotides agree with TRBD1. TRBV23-1 qualifies as an ORF whose function is uncertain. The CDR3 contains 21 residues. V trimming: 0 bases; J trimming: 1 base; junction bases outside the gene matches: 18. The chain's CDR3 is CASSQSRLAGGLSVSGNTIYF. Written as DNA, the CDR3 is TGCGCCAGCAGTCAATCAAGGTTGGCAGGGGGATTATCGGTTTCTGGAAACACCATATATTTT.

The V gene is TRBV29-1, the J gene TRBJ1-1, with 9 bases fitting TRBD1. The CDR3 is made up of 14 amino acids. Trimming at V came to 6 bases and at J to 0 bases, leaving 5 bases not matched to a gene. Germline CDR1 SQVTM, CDR2 ANQGSEA. The CDR3 bases are TGCAGCGTAGGGGACAGGGTTATGAACACTGAAGCTTTCTTT. Translation gives CSVGDRVMNTEAFF. Drawing the rest from reference TRBV29-1 and TRBJ1-1, the complete variable domain is SAVISQKPSRDICQRGTSLTIQCQVDSQVTMMFWYRQQPGQSLTLIATANQGSEATYESGFVIDKFPISRPNLTFSTLTVSNMSPEDSSIYLCSVGDRVMNTEAFFGQGTRLTVV.

The count of this clone is one. This rearrangement joins TRBV10-2 to TRBJ2-5; 9 positions match TRBD2. This CDR3 spans 16 amino acids. Germline values: CDR1 WSHSY, CDR2 SAAADI. The V and J ends lost 6 bases and 3 bases, in that order; junction bases with no gene match: 11. The CDR3 is CASSPEVVAGEETQYF. The CDR3 nucleotides are TGCGCCAGCAGCCCCGAAGTGGTAGCGGGAGAAGAGACCCAGTACTTC.

This clone appeared a single time. The chain joins TRBV5-1 to TRBJ2-2; no clear D. Trimming left V 4 bases short and J 2 bases short, with 12 bases between. Germline V CDR1 and CDR2: SGHRS, YFSETQ. This CDR3 spans 15 amino acids. The CDR3 protein is CASSRNVGNTGELFF. The CDR3 DNA sequence: TGCGCCAGCAGCCGCAACGTCGGTAACACCGGGGAGCTGTTTTTT.

J is TRBJ2-7 and V is TRBV11-3, with TRBD1 as a possible D gene (6 bases). Germline values: CDR1 SGHNT, CDR2 YENEEA. The V end was cut by 5 bases, the J end by 7 bases, with 12 bases between. This CDR3 comprises 12 residues. The CDR3 protein is CASSDRLGEQYF. As DNA, the CDR3 is TGTGCCAGCAGCGACAGGCTGGGGGAGCAGTACTTC.

This rearrangement joins TRBV13 to TRBJ2-1; 7 bases agree with TRBD1. The CDR3 length is 18 residues. The V gene end was trimmed by 5 bases and the J gene end by 4 bases; junction bases not matched to a gene: 17. CDR1 is PRHDT and CDR2 is FYEKMQ in the germline V gene (reference sequence). As DNA, the CDR3 is TGTGCCAGCAGCCCTCGGGACAGAGAAGGGGGTATTTACAATGAGCAGTTCTTC. Encoded protein: CASSPRDREGGIYNEQFF.

The gene calls are TRBV4-1 and TRBJ2-1, with D maybe TRBD1 (5 bases). Germline V CDR1 and CDR2: MGHRA, YSYEKL. The germline V and J ends were trimmed by 2 bases and 9 bases, with 20 bases remaining between them. The CDR3 contains 16 residues. In nucleotides, the CDR3 is TGCGCCAGCAGCCAATTACGTTGGGGCGAGGAGTTTGAGCAGTTCTTC. This codes for CASSQLRWGEEFEQFF.

The chain combines TRBV9 with TRBJ2-3, with 10 bases fitting TRBD2. Germline CDR1 and CDR2: SGDLS and YYNGEE. The length of the CDR3 is 16 residues. Trimming cost V 3 bases and J 5 bases; bases outside gene matches: 9. CDR3: CASSGGGTSEKDTQYF. The CDR3 DNA sequence: TGTGCCAGCAGCGGAGGGGGGACTAGCGAGAAAGATACGCAGTATTTT.

This sequence joins TRBV2 and TRBJ2-7; 8 bases are shared with TRBD1. Germline-derived CDR1 and CDR2 are SNHLY and FYNNEI. V lost 7 bases and J lost 2; bases outside the gene matches: 7. The CDR3 runs 14 residues. This CDR3 reads CASKRTGPAYEQYF. The CDR3, as DNA: TGTGCCAGCAAGAGGACAGGGCCGGCCTACGAGCAGTACTTC.